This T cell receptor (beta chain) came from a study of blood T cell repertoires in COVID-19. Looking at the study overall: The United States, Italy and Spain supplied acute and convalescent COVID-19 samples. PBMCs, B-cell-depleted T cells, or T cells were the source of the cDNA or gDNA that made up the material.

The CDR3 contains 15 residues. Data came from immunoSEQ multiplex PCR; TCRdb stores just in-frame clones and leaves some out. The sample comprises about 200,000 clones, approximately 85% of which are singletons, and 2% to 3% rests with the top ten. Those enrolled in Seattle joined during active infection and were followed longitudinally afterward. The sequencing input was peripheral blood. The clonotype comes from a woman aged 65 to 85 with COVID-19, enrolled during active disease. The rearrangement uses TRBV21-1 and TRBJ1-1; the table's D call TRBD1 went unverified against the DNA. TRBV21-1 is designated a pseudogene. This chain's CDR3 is CASKTGGARNTEAFF. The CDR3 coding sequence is TGTGCCAGCAAAACAGGGGGCGCCCGGAACACTGAAGCTTTCTTT.